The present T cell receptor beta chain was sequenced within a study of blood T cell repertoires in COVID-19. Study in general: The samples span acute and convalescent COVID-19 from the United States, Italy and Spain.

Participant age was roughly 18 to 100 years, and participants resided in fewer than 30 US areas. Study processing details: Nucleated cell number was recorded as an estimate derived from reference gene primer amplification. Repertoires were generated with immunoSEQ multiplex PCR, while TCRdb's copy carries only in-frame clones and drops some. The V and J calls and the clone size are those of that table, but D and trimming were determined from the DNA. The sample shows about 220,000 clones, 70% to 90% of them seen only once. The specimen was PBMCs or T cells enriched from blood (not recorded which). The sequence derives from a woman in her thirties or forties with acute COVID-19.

DNA for the CDR3: TGTGCCAGCAGCTTAGCAGCGAGGCCGGAAGATACGCAGTATTTT. Translated, it gives CASSLAARPEDTQYF. The rearrangement links TRBV7-2 to TRBJ2-3, with D hard to call. Germline V gene data show CDR1 as SGHTA and CDR2 as FQGNSA. Trimming stripped 0 bases from V and 5 bases from J, with 12 bases between. CDR3 size: 15 residues.